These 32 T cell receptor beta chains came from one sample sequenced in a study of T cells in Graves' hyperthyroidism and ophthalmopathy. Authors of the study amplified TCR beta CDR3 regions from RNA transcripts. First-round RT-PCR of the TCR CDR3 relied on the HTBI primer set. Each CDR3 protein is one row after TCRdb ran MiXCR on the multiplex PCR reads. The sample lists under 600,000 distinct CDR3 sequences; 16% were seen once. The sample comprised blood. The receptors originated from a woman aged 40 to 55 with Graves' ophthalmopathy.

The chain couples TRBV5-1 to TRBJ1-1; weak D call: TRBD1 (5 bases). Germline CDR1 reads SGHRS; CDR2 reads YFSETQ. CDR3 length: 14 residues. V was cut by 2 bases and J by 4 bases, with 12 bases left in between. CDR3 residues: CASSFQGVGTEAFF. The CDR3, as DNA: TGCGCCAGCAGCTTCCAGGGCGTGGGCACTGAAGCTTTCTTT. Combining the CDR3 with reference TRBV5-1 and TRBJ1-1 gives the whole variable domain KAGVTQTPRYLIKTRGQQVTLSCSPISGHRSVSWYQQTPGQGLQFLFEYFSETQRNKGNFPGRFSGRQFSNSRSEMNVSTLELGDSALYLCASSFQGVGTEAFFGQGTRLTVV.

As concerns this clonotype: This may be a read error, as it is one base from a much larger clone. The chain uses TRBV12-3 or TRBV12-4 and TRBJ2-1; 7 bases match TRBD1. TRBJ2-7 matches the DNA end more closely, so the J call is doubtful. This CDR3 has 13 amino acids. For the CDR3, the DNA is TGTGCCACCAAATTAACAGGGGTCAATGAGCAGTACTTC. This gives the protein CATKLTGVNEQYF.

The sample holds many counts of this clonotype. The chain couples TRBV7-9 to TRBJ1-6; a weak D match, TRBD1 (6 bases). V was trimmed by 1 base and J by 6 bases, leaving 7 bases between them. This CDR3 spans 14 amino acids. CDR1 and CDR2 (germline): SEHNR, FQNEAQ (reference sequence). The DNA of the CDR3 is TGTGCCAGCAGCTTAGGGGGGCCTAATTCACCCCTCCACTTT. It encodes CASSLGGPNSPLHF. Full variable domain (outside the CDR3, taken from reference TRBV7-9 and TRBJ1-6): DTGVSQNPRHKITKRGQNVTFRCDPISEHNRLYWYRQTLGQGPEFLTYFQNEAQLEKSRLLSDRFSAERPKGSFSTLEIQRTEQGDSAMYLCASSLGGPNSPLHFGNGTRLTVT.

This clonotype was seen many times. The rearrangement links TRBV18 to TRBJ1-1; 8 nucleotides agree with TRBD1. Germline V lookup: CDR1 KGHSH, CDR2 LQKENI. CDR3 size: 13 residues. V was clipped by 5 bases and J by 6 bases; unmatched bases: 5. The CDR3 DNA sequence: TGTGCCAGCTCATTAACACAGGGGGCTGAAGCTTTCTTT. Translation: CASSLTQGAEAFF.

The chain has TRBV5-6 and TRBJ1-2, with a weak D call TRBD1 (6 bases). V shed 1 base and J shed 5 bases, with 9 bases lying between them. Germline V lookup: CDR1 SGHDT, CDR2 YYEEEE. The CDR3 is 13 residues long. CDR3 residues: CASSLRGAYGYTF. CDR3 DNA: TGTGCCAGCAGCTTGAGGGGGGCTTATGGCTACACCTTC.

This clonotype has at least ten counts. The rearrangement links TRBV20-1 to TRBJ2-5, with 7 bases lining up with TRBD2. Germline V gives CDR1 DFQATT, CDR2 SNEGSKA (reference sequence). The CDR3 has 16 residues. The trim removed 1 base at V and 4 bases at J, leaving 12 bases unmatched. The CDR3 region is CSARVGGRTVGETQYF. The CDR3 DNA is TGCAGTGCTAGAGTTGGCGGGAGAACGGTGGGAGAGACCCAGTACTTC.

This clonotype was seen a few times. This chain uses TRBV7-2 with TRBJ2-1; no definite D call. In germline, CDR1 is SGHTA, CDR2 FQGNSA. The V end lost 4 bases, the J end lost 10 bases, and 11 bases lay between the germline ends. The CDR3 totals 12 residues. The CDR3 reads CASSSVRGEQFF. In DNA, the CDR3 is TGTGCCAGCAGCTCCGTAAGAGGAGAGCAGTTCTTC.

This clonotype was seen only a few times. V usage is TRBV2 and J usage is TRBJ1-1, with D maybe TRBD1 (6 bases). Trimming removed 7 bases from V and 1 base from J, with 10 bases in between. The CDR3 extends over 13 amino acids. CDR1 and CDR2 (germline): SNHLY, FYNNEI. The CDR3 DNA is TGTGCCAGCACCCGACAGGCGAACACTGAAGCTTTCTTT. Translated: CASTRQANTEAFF.

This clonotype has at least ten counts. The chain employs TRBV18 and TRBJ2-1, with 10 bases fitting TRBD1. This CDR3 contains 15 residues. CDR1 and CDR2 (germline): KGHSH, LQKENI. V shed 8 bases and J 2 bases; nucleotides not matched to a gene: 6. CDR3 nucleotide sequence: TGTGCCAGCAGACAGGGGGCGGGCCCCTACAATGAGCAGTTCTTC. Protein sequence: CASRQGAGPYNEQFF.

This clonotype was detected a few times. The CDR3 loop is CASSFALGNYYEQYF. The DNA of the CDR3 is TGTGCCAGCAGCTTTGCGTTAGGTAATTACTACGAGCAGTACTTC. The chain couples TRBV5-6 to TRBJ2-7, with D unclear. V was trimmed by 2 bases and J by 3 bases, leaving 15 bases between them. CDR1 and CDR2 (germline): SGHDT, YYEEEE. This CDR3 is built from 15 residues.

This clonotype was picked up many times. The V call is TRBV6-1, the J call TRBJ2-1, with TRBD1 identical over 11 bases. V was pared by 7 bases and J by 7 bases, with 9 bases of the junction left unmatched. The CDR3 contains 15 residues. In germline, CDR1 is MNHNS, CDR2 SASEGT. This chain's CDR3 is CASTNGQGAVNEQFF. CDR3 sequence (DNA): TGTGCCAGCACCAACGGACAGGGGGCAGTAAATGAGCAGTTCTTC.

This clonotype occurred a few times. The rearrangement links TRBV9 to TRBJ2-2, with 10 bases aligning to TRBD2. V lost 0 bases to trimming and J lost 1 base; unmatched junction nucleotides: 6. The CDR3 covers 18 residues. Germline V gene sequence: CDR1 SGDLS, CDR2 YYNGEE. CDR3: CASSVGGVAGGNTGELFF. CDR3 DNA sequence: TGTGCCAGCAGCGTAGGGGGCGTAGCGGGAGGGAACACCGGGGAGCTGTTTTTT.

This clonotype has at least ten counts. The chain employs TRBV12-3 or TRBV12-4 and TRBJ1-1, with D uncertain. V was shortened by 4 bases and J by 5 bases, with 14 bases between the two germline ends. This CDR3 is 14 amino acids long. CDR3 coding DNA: TGTGCCAGCAGTTCCCCGGGAGGCGCAACTGAAGCTTTCTTT. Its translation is CASSSPGGATEAFF.

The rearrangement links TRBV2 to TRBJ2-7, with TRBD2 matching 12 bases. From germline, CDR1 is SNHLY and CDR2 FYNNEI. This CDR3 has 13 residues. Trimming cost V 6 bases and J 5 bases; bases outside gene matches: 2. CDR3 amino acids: CASRLAGGNEQYF. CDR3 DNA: TGTGCCAGCAGACTAGCGGGGGGTAACGAGCAGTACTTC.

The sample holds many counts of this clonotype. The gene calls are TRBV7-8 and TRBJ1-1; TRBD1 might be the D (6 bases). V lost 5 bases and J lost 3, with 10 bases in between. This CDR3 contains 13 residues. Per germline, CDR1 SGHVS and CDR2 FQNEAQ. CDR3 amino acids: CASSRGGYTEAFF. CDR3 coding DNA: TGTGCCAGCAGCAGGGGGGGTTACACTGAAGCTTTCTTT.

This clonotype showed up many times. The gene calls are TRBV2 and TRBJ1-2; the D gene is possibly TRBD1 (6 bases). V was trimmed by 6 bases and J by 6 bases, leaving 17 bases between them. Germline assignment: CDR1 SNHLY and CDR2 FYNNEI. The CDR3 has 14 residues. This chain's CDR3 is CASRRDIVRHGYTF. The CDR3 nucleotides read TGTGCCAGCAGGAGGGACATTGTACGACATGGCTACACCTTC.

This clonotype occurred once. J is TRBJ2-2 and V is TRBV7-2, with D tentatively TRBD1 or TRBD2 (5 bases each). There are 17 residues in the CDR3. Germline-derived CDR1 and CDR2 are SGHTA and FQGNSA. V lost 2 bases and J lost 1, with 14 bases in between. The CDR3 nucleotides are TGTGCCAGCAGCTTATCTCCCGGGACCCGGAACACCGGGGAGCTGTTTTTT. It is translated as CASSLSPGTRNTGELFF.

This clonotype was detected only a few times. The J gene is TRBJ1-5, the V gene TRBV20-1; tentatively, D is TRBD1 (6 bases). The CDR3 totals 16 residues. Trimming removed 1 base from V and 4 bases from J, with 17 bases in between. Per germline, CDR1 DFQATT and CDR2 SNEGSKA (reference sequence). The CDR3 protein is CSARGDGGRWNQPQHF. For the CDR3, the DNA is TGCAGTGCTAGAGGGGATGGGGGGCGATGGAATCAGCCCCAGCATTTT.

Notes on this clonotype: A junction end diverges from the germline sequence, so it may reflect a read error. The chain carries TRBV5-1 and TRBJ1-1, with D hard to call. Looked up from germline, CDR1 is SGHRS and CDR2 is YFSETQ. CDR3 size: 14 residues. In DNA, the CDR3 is TGCGCCAGCAGCTTGGAAGGGCGTAACACTGAAGCTTCCTTT. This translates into CASSLEGRNTEASF.

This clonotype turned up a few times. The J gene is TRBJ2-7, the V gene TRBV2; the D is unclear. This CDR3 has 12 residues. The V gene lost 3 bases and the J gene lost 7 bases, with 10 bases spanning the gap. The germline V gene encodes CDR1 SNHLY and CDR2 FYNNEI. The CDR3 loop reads CASSEVPGEQYF. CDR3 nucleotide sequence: TGTGCCAGCAGTGAGGTCCCTGGGGAGCAGTACTTC.

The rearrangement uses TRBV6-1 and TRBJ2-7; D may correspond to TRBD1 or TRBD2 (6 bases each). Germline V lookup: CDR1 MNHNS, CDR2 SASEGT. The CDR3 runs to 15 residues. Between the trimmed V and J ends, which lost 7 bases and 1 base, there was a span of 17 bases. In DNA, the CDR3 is TGTGCCAGCACCCTCGGACAGACTAGGTCCTACGAGCAGTACTTC. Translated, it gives CASTLGQTRSYEQYF.

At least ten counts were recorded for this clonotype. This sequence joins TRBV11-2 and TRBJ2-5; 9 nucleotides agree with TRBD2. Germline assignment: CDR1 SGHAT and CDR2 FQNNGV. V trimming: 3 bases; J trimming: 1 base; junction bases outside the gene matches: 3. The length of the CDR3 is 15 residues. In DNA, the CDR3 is TGTGCCAGCAGCTTGCCAGCGGGGGGCCAAGAGACCCAGTACTTC. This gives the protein CASSLPAGGQETQYF.

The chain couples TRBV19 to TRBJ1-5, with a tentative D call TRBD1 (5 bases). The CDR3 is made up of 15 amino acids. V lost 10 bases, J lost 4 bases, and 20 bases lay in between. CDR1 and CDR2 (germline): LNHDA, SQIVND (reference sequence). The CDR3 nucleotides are TGTGCCATGGGTGGGGGGATGGGGCCTAATCAGCCCCAGCATTTT. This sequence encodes CAMGGGMGPNQPQHF. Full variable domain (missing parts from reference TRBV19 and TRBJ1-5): DGGITQSPKYLFRKEGQNVTLSCEQNLNHDAMYWYRQDPGQGLRLIYYSQIVNDFQKGDIAEGYSVSREKKESFPLTVTSAQKNPTAFYLCAMGGGMGPNQPQHFGDGTRLSIL.

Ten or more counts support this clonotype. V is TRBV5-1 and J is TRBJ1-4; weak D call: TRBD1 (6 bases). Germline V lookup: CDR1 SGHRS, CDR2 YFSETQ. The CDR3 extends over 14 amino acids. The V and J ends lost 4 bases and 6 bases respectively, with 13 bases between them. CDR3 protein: CASSLRDTHEKLFF. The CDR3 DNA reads TGCGCCAGCAGCCTCCGGGACACCCATGAAAAACTGTTTTTT.

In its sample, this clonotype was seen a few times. CDR3 nucleotide sequence: TGTGCCAGCAGCGCCGGGACAGGGGGCGGCAAAAACATTCAGTACTTC. It specifies CASSAGTGGGKNIQYF. The chain uses TRBV3-1 and TRBJ2-4; the match to TRBD1 covers 12 bases. This CDR3 is 16 amino acids long. Germline-derived CDR1 and CDR2 are LGHDT and YNNKEL (reference sequence). J was trimmed by 3 bases and V by 5 bases; bases with no gene match: 5. Supplemented by reference TRBV3-1 and TRBJ2-4, the full variable domain reads DTAVSQTPKYLVTQMGNDKSIKCEQNLGHDTMYWYKQDSKKFLKIMFSYNNKELIINETVPNRFSPKSPDKAHLNLHINSLELGDSAVYFCASSAGTGGGKNIQYFGAGTRLSVL.

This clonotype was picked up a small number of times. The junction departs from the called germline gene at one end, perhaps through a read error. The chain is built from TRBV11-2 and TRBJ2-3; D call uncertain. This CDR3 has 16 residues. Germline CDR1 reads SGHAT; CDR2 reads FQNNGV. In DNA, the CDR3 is TGTGCCGGCAGCTTAGGTCTGCGGAGCCGCACAGATACGCAGTATTTT. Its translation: CAGSLGLRSRTDTQYF. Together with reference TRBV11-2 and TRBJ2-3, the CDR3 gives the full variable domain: EAGVAQSPRYKIIEKRQSVAFWCNPISGHATLYWYQQILGQGPKLLIQFQNNGVVDDSQLPKDRFSAERLKGVDSTLKIQPAKLEDSAVYLCAGSLGLRSRTDTQYFGPGTRLTVL.

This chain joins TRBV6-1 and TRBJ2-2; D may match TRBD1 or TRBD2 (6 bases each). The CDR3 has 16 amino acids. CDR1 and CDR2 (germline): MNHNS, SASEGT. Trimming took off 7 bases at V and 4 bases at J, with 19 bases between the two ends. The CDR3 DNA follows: TGTGCCAGCAAACAATTGGCAGGGGACTCCACCGGGGAGCTGTTTTTT. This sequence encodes CASKQLAGDSTGELFF.

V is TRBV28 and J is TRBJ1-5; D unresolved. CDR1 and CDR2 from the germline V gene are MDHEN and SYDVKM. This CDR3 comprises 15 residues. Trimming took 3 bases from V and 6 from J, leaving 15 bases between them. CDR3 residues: CASSLTGPVSQPQHF. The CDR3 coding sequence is TGTGCCAGCAGTTTGACGGGCCCGGTAAGTCAGCCCCAGCATTTT.

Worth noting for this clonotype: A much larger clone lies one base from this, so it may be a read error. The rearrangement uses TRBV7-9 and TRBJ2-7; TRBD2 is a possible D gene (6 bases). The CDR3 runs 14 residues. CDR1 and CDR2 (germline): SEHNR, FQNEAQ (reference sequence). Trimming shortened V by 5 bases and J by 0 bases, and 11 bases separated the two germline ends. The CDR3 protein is CASSALGLSYEQYF. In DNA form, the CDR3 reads TGTGCCAGCAGCGCCCTGGGACTCTCCTACGAGCAGTACTTC.

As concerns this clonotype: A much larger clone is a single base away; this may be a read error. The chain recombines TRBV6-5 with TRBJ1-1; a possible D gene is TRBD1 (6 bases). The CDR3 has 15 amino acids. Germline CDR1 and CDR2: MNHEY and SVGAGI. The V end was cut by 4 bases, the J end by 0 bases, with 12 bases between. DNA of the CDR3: TGTGCCAGCAGTTCCGGACAGCCCGTGAACACTGAAGCTTTCTTT. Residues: CASSSGQPVNTEAFF.

The CDR3 sequence: CASSYEGGLEVNSPLHF. The CDR3 region has the DNA TGTGCCAGCAGTTACGAGGGGGGGCTGGAGGTGAATTCACCCCTCCACTTT. The chain links TRBV6-9 to TRBJ1-6; D may be TRBD1 (6 bases). The CDR3 extends over 17 amino acids. The V end lost 3 bases, the J end lost 7 bases, and 19 bases lay between the germline ends. The V gene's germline CDR1 is MNHGY and CDR2 SVAAGI.

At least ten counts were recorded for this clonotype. CDR3 in amino acids: CAREGQGRTEQYF. DNA of the CDR3: TGTGCCAGAGAGGGTCAGGGGCGCACCGAGCAGTACTTC. The gene calls are TRBV2 and TRBJ2-7, with a possible D match to TRBD1 (6 bases). This CDR3 has 13 amino acids. Germline V CDR1 and CDR2: SNHLY, FYNNEI. V lost 9 bases to trimming and J lost 6 bases, with 18 bases between them. The whole variable domain, filled in from reference TRBV2 and TRBJ2-7, reads EPEVTQTPSHQVTQMGQEVILRCVPISNHLYFYWYRQILGQKVEFLVSFYNNEISEKSEIFDDQFSVERPDGSNFTLKIRSTKLEDSAMYFCAREGQGRTEQYFGPGTRLTVT.